The following is a T cell receptor (beta chain) sequence with its context. As yet, its antigen is unknown. The data were obtained in a study of shared clonotypes between healthy human individuals. Germline values: CDR1 SGHAT, CDR2 FQDESV (reference sequence). The trim removed 2 bases at V and 2 bases at J, leaving 7 bases unmatched. This CDR3 region has 16 residues. The table came from immunoSEQ multiplex PCR; TCRdb's copy has only in-frame clones and leaves some out. The sample carries around 1.6 million clones, approximately 98% recorded once. Study-level points and caveats: Generation probability values for non-shared clonotypes were lower than those for clonotypes shared by all four donors.

This sequence was found in a man aged 25-45 years in good health. Specimen: naive CD4+ T cells sorted from blood. Sample subset: CD45RA+ positively selected. The rearrangement uses TRBV11-1 and TRBJ1-1, with 8 bases matching TRBD1. DNA for the CDR3: TGTGCCAGCAGCTTATTGACAGGGGCCTTAAACACTGAAGCTTTCTTT. Translated, it gives CASSLLTGALNTEAFF. Complete variable domain (other parts from reference TRBV11-1 and TRBJ1-1): EAEVAQSPRYKITEKSQAVAFWCDPISGHATLYWYRQILGQGPELLVQFQDESVVDDSQLPKDRFSAERLKGVDSTLKIQPAELGDSAMYLCASSLLTGALNTEAFFGQGTRLTVV.